A single sample gave rise to the 15 T cell receptor beta chains below, sequenced in a study of blood T cell repertoires in COVID-19. Sequencing was performed with immunoSEQ multiplex PCR; in TCRdb, only in-frame clones are kept and a portion is missing. The data hold roughly 100,000 clones, with roughly 90% observed a single time. Sample: peripheral blood. The source is a woman between 50 and 59 years old with COVID-19, enrolled during active disease.

The table lists this clone with a few counts. This rearrangement joins TRBV1 to TRBJ1-5. TRBV1 is listed as a pseudogene. CDR3 length equals 13 residues. The CDR3 DNA sequence: TGCACCAGCAAAAGCGGCGGTAGGGCGCCCCAGCATTTT. Translated, it gives CTSKSGGRAPQHF.

This clone has a handful of counts. V usage is TRBV3-1 (or the pseudogene TRBV3-2) and J usage is TRBJ2-3; 7 bases are a match to TRBD2. The germline V gene has CDR1 LGHDT and CDR2 YNNKEL (reference sequence). The CDR3 length is 14 residues. V lost 1 base and J lost 2; bases outside the gene matches: 0. In nucleotides, the CDR3 is TGTGCCAGCAGCCAAGGACTAGCCACAGATACGCAGTATTTT. Residues: CASSQGLATDTQYF.

This sequence joins TRBV14 and TRBJ2-7, with TRBD1 identical over 8 bases. Germline loops: CDR1 SGHDN, CDR2 FVKESK. After removal of 6 bases from V and 1 base from J, the junction contained 5 bases not matched to a gene. This CDR3 is built from 14 residues. The CDR3 DNA sequence: TGTGCCAGCAGAAAGACAGGGGATTCCTACGAGCAGTACTTC. It is translated as CASRKTGDSYEQYF.

This sequence joins TRBV3-1 (or the pseudogene TRBV3-2) and TRBJ1-2, with TRBD1 matching 8 bases. CDR1 is LGHDT, CDR2 YNNKEL, per germline (reference sequence). The CDR3 is 16 residues long. The ends lost 3 bases at V and 5 bases at J; junction bases unmatched: 11. As DNA, the CDR3 is TGTGCCAGCAGCCATCGCGCAGGGGGCGCGGGGTATGGCTACACCTTC. It is translated as CASSHRAGGAGYGYTF.

The V gene is TRBV14, the J gene TRBJ2-1; no clear D gene. The CDR3 runs 14 residues. The V gene's germline CDR1 is SGHDN and CDR2 FVKESK. The V gene lost 4 bases and the J gene lost 0 bases, with 7 bases spanning the gap. CDR3 nucleotides: TGTGCCAGCAGCCTGCCGAGCTCCTACAATGAGCAGTTCTTC. Amino acids: CASSLPSSYNEQFF.

This clone was recorded a few times. The CDR3 DNA follows: TGTGCCAGCAGTCGTACCACTTATGGGGCGATGATCACTGAAGCTTTCTTT. Residues: CASSRTTYGAMITEAFF. The chain has TRBV6-6 and TRBJ1-1, with a tentative D call TRBD1 (5 bases). Trimming shortened V by 5 bases and J by 4 bases, and 23 bases separated the two germline ends. Germline V lookup: CDR1 MNHNY, CDR2 SVGAGI (reference sequence). CDR3 length: 17 residues.

This chain connects TRBV4-3 to TRBJ1-1, with TRBD1 as a possible D gene (6 bases). The germline gives CDR1 LGHNA, CDR2 YSLEER. V was trimmed by 0 bases and J by 0 bases, leaving 11 bases between them. The CDR3 covers 16 residues. CDR3 residues: CASSQDDGQMNTEAFF. The CDR3 region has the DNA TGCGCCAGCAGCCAAGATGATGGACAGATGAACACTGAAGCTTTCTTT.

This clone occurred once. The chain uses TRBV19 and TRBJ2-1; 7 positions match TRBD1. CDR1 LNHDA and CDR2 SQIVND come from the germline V gene (reference sequence). The CDR3 spans 12 residues. V shed 10 bases and J 6 bases; nucleotides not matched to a gene: 6. The CDR3 loop reads CATGDRPNEQFF. The CDR3 coding sequence is TGTGCCACCGGGGACAGACCCAATGAGCAGTTCTTC.

The table lists this clone with a few counts. The genes are TRBV6-2 or TRBV6-3 and TRBJ2-7; 7 nucleotides line up with TRBD2. CDR1 and CDR2 (germline): MNHEY, SVGEGT. The ends lost 2 bases at V and 0 bases at J; junction bases unmatched: 4. The CDR3 is 15 amino acids. The CDR3 DNA sequence: TGTGCCAGCAGTTACCTGGGGGGGAGCTCCTACGAGCAGTACTTC. This codes for CASSYLGGSSYEQYF.

V and J are TRBV4-3 and TRBJ2-5, with 9 bases matching TRBD2. CDR1 and CDR2 (germline): LGHNA, YSLEER. V was clipped by 1 base and J by 5 bases; unmatched bases: 11. This CDR3 is built from 17 residues. As DNA, the CDR3 is TGCGCCAGCAGCCAAGTCTCCAGCGGGGGGTCCGGGGAGACCCAGTACTTC. Its protein is CASSQVSSGGSGETQYF.

In the case of this clone: A junction end diverges from the germline sequence, so it may reflect a read error. Different DNA sequences within this sample yield the same CDR3. The V gene is TRBV7-3, the J gene TRBJ1-2; 7 bases agree with TRBD1. CDR3 length: 14 residues. Germline CDR1 and CDR2: SGHTA and FQGTGA. The CDR3 region has the DNA TGTGCCAGCAGCTTAGAGGGGGCATTGGATGGCTACACCTTT. Translating it yields CASSLEGALDGYTF.

This clone is a singleton in its sample. V is TRBV4-2 and J is TRBJ1-2, with 8 bases that match TRBD1. V lost 0 bases and J lost 8; bases outside the gene matches: 8. Germline V gene data show CDR1 as LGHNA and CDR2 as YNFKEQ. The CDR3 contains 15 residues. The CDR3 protein is CASSQDRGQVAGYTF. The CDR3 DNA reads TGTGCCAGCAGCCAAGATCGGGGACAGGTGGCCGGCTACACCTTC.

About this clone: In the same sample, other DNA sequences code for this CDR3. V usage is TRBV6-2 or TRBV6-3 and J usage is TRBJ1-2; D might be TRBD1 (6 bases). The V end lost 0 bases, the J end lost 8 bases, and 16 bases lay between the germline ends. This CDR3 spans 15 amino acids. Germline V CDR1 and CDR2: MNHEY, SVGEGT. As DNA, the CDR3 is TGTGCCAGCAGTTACTCGTCAGGGGCGGTGAGCGGCTACACCTTC. Its protein is CASSYSSGAVSGYTF.

The rearrangement links TRBV30 to TRBJ1-6; D is undetermined. The CDR3 is made up of 14 amino acids. The ends were cut back, 8 bases at V and 10 bases at J, with 21 bases in the middle. CDR1 and CDR2 from the germline V gene are GTSNPN and SVGIG (reference sequence). CDR3 protein: CARAGISPTSPLHF. The CDR3 DNA sequence: TGTGCCCGGGCGGGGATAAGCCCTACCTCACCCCTCCACTTT.

The CDR3 spells CASVPGHQSYEQYF. The CDR3 DNA reads TGTGCCAGCGTCCCGGGACACCAGTCCTACGAGCAGTACTTC. The chain recombines TRBV7-2 with TRBJ2-7; possible D gene TRBD1, 6 bases. This CDR3 contains 14 residues. The V end lost 8 bases, the J end lost 1 base, and 15 bases lay between the germline ends. Germline CDR1 is SGHTA and CDR2 is FQGNSA.